Below, 28 T cell receptor beta chains from the same sample are listed, as sequenced in a study of CD8 T cells in ankylosing spondylitis. TCRdb re-called the 5' RACE reads with MiXCR, one entry per CDR3 protein. The data contain 150,000 to 200,000 distinct CDR3 sequences, approximately 10% of them singletons. Sequencing input: blood, either unsorted or a sorted T cell fraction (not recorded which). All receptors come from a male donor with ankylosing spondylitis or in good health (not recorded which).

The sample holds a few counts of this clonotype. The chain has TRBV7-2 and TRBJ2-7; D might be TRBD1 (6 bases). The germline V and J ends were trimmed by 6 bases and 5 bases, with 14 bases remaining between them. Germline V gene lookup returns CDR1 SGHTA and CDR2 FQGNSA. The CDR3 consists of 13 residues. CDR3 nucleotide sequence: TGTGCCAGCAGGTTTGGGGGCGTCGACGAGCAGTACTTC. Translated: CASRFGGVDEQYF.

This clonotype has more than one count but fewer than ten. This rearrangement joins TRBV5-1 to TRBJ2-7, with a possible D match to TRBD1 (6 bases). CDR1 and CDR2 from the germline V gene are SGHRS and YFSETQ. This CDR3 is built from 14 residues. The V gene lost 2 bases and the J gene lost 6 bases, with 15 bases spanning the gap. The CDR3 nucleotides are TGCGCCAGCAGCTTTGGCAAAGGGGGTCGCGAGCAGTACTTC. Translation gives CASSFGKGGREQYF. Full variable domain (missing parts from reference TRBV5-1 and TRBJ2-7): KAGVTQTPRYLIKTRGQQVTLSCSPISGHRSVSWYQQTPGQGLQFLFEYFSETQRNKGNFPGRFSGRQFSNSRSEMNVSTLELGDSALYLCASSFGKGGREQYFGPGTRLTVT.

The chain joins TRBV11-2 to TRBJ2-5, with 8 positions matching TRBD1. Germline values: CDR1 SGHAT, CDR2 FQNNGV. Trimming removed 3 bases from V and 3 bases from J; junction bases left unmatched: 3. CDR3 length: 14 residues. The CDR3: CASSFNRGEETQYF. The CDR3 DNA is TGTGCCAGCAGCTTTAACAGGGGGGAAGAGACCCAGTACTTC.

There are many counts of this clonotype. The chain carries TRBV12-3 or TRBV12-4 and TRBJ2-7, with D perhaps given as TRBD1 or TRBD2 (5 bases each). The length of the CDR3 is 16 residues. Trimming removed 1 base at V and 1 base at J, with 14 bases between. CDR3 bases: TGTGCCAGCAGTTTAGAACTAGGGGCTTATTCCTACGAGCAGTACTTC. This gives the protein CASSLELGAYSYEQYF.

The chain employs TRBV5-6 and TRBJ1-2; D is undetermined. The V gene lost 1 base and the J gene lost 2 bases, with 6 bases spanning the gap. Germline V gives CDR1 SGHDT, CDR2 YYEEEE. The CDR3 extends over 13 amino acids. Here the CDR3 DNA reads TGTGCCAGCAGCTTGTACAAGAACTATGGCTACACCTTC. Translating it yields CASSLYKNYGYTF.

This clonotype was detected many times. The DNA of the CDR3 is TGTGCCAGCAGCCGGACAGGGAATAAGGATCAGCCCCAGCATTTT. This gives the protein CASSRTGNKDQPQHF. V is TRBV7-4 and J is TRBJ1-5; TRBD1 matches at 8 bases. Germline lookup yields CDR1 SGHVT and CDR2 SQSDAQ. V shed 5 bases, J shed 5 bases, and the junction held 8 bases outside the gene matches. The CDR3 loop spans 15 amino acids.

In its sample, this clonotype was seen many times. The chain carries TRBV28 and TRBJ1-2, with D maybe TRBD1 (5 bases). The CDR3 covers 13 residues. The germline gives CDR1 MDHEN, CDR2 SYDVKM. Trimming removed 5 bases from V and 4 bases from J, with 11 bases in between. This CDR3 reads CASSRDSIYGYTF. The CDR3 DNA follows: TGTGCCAGCAGTCGTGACAGCATCTATGGCTACACCTTC.

V and J are TRBV7-2 and TRBJ2-1, with 10 bases lining up with TRBD2. The length of the CDR3 is 15 residues. After removal of 1 base from V and 6 bases from J, the junction contained 3 bases not matched to a gene. Germline V gene lookup returns CDR1 SGHTA and CDR2 FQGNSA. The CDR3 region has the DNA TGTGCCAGCAGCTTAGAACTAGCGGGGCCCAATGAGCAGTTCTTC. Translated, it gives CASSLELAGPNEQFF.

This chain uses TRBV14 with TRBJ2-3; 8 nucleotides align to TRBD2. The V and J ends lost 1 base and 3 bases, in that order; junction bases with no gene match: 3. CDR1 is SGHDN, CDR2 FVKESK, per germline. This CDR3 region has 15 residues. The CDR3 DNA reads TGTGCCAGCAGCCAAGGCGGGGGGCGAACAGATACGCAGTATTTT. It specifies CASSQGGGRTDTQYF.

This clonotype was seen only a few times. The rearrangement links TRBV6-1 to TRBJ1-6; D unclear. V shed 6 bases and J shed 7 bases, with 10 bases lying between them. The CDR3 loop spans 13 amino acids. In germline, CDR1 is MNHNS, CDR2 SASEGT. The CDR3 sequence: CASSGRLNSPLHF. The DNA of the CDR3 is TGTGCCAGCAGCGGACGGTTAAATTCACCCCTCCACTTT.

V and J are TRBV5-5 and TRBJ1-2; TRBD1 is a possible D gene (5 bases). This CDR3 is 14 amino acids long. CDR1 is SGHKS, CDR2 YYEKEE, per germline (reference sequence). Trimming took 0 bases from V and 8 from J, leaving 14 bases between them. The CDR3 is CASSLALGKGGYTF. In DNA form, the CDR3 reads TGTGCCAGCAGCTTGGCCTTGGGGAAGGGGGGCTACACCTTC.

Only a few counts were recorded for this clonotype. This chain links TRBV28 with TRBJ2-7; 10 bases are shared with TRBD2. Germline V gives CDR1 MDHEN, CDR2 SYDVKM. Trimming at V came to 5 bases and at J to 9 bases, leaving 10 bases not matched to a gene. The CDR3 has 14 residues. This CDR3 is CASSRTSGRSGQYF. CDR3 coding DNA: TGTGCCAGCAGTCGGACTAGCGGCCGCTCGGGGCAGTACTTC.

Ten or more counts support this clonotype. The chain links TRBV5-1 to TRBJ2-3; 10 positions match TRBD1. This CDR3 contains 17 residues. Per germline, CDR1 SGHRS and CDR2 YFSETQ. The trim removed 0 bases at V and 6 bases at J, leaving 10 bases unmatched. The CDR3 DNA follows: TGCGCCAGCAGCTTGGACCCCCGGACAGGGGGGGGTGATACGCAGTATTTT. Amino acids: CASSLDPRTGGGDTQYF.

This clonotype showed up many times. The chain has TRBV20-1 and TRBJ2-3; TRBD2 matches at 8 bases. Germline loops: CDR1 DFQATT, CDR2 SNEGSKA (reference sequence). The CDR3 is made up of 15 amino acids. J was trimmed by 1 base and V by 4 bases; bases with no gene match: 7. CDR3 nucleotide sequence: TGCAGTGCTACCAGGACTAGCTCACGCACAGATACGCAGTATTTT. Its protein product is CSATRTSSRTDTQYF.

This clonotype was recorded a few times. The chain uses TRBV25-1 and TRBJ1-2; weak D call: TRBD1 (5 bases). Trimming shortened V by 3 bases and J by 8 bases, and 16 bases separated the two germline ends. CDR3 length equals 14 residues. Germline CDR1 is MGHDK and CDR2 is SYGVNS. This chain's CDR3 is CASSDPGLAGGYTF. The CDR3 nucleotides are TGTGCCAGCAGTGATCCGGGACTGGCTGGAGGCTACACCTTC.

The V call is TRBV20-1, the J call TRBJ2-7; possible D gene TRBD2, 6 bases. The CDR3 runs 14 residues. The ends were cut back, 7 bases at V and 6 bases at J, with 22 bases in the middle. Germline V gene sequence: CDR1 DFQATT, CDR2 SNEGSKA (reference sequence). The chain's CDR3 is CSGEKLEGIGEQYF. The CDR3 bases are TGCAGTGGGGAAAAATTGGAGGGCATAGGCGAGCAGTACTTC.

The table lists this clonotype with many counts. V usage is TRBV29-1 and J usage is TRBJ1-1, with D unclear. The CDR3 is 15 residues long. V lost 3 bases and J 2 bases, leaving 16 bases between the germline ends. Germline-derived CDR1 and CDR2 are SQVTM and ANQGSEA. The CDR3 DNA is TGCAGCGTTGACGAAAGCAGCAACGCCAACACTGAAGCTTTCTTT. Translating gives CSVDESSNANTEAFF.

This clonotype was seen repeatedly, ten times or more. The chain combines TRBV6-1 with TRBJ1-4; D may be TRBD1 (5 bases). Between the trimmed V and J ends, which lost 10 bases and 11 bases, there was a span of 20 bases. Germline assignment: CDR1 MNHNS and CDR2 SASEGT. The CDR3 runs to 13 residues. The CDR3 loop reads CATSGNSVEKLFF. The CDR3 DNA follows: TGTGCCACTTCAGGGAATTCAGTGGAGAAACTGTTTTTT.

On this clonotype: A single base separates this from a much larger clone, so it may be a read error. The chain combines TRBV5-1 with TRBJ2-5; TRBD2 matches at 8 bases. The CDR3 has 16 amino acids. CDR1 is SGHRS and CDR2 is YFSETQ in the germline V gene. For the CDR3, the DNA is TGCGCCAGCAGCTTGGTAGCGGGGCGGGGTCAAGAGGCCCAGTACTTC. The encoded protein is CASSLVAGRGQEAQYF.

This clonotype has ten or more counts. The CDR3 sequence is CASSPVLGGSYTF. The CDR3 coding sequence is TGTGCCAGCAGCCCTGTATTAGGGGGCAGCTACACCTTC. The chain has TRBV5-6 and TRBJ1-2; TRBD1 matches at 7 bases. CDR3 length: 13 amino acids. CDR1 and CDR2 (germline): SGHDT, YYEEEE. Trimming took 4 bases from V and 9 from J; bases not matched to a gene: 9.

This clonotype has a count of ten or more. The rearrangement uses TRBV20-1 and TRBJ2-7; no reliable D call. Germline V gives CDR1 DFQATT, CDR2 SNEGSKA (reference sequence). The CDR3 loop spans 12 amino acids. Trimming cost V 1 base and J 3 bases, with 7 bases left between them. The CDR3 spells CSARGQLYEQYF. For the CDR3, the DNA is TGCAGTGCTAGAGGACAACTCTACGAGCAGTACTTC.

This clonotype was counted many times. CDR3 residues: CASGGSWGQGGNQPQHF. CDR3 DNA sequence: TGTGCCAGCGGTGGATCCTGGGGGCAGGGAGGGAATCAGCCCCAGCATTTT. The V and J genes are TRBV27 and TRBJ1-5, with a possible D match to TRBD1 (6 bases). CDR1 MNHEY and CDR2 SMNVEV come from the germline V gene (reference sequence). Trimming shortened V by 8 bases and J by 4 bases, and 24 bases separated the two germline ends. The CDR3 loop spans 17 amino acids.

This clonotype appeared many times. The rearrangement uses TRBV12-3 or TRBV12-4 and TRBJ2-1, with no clear D. The CDR3 is 14 residues long. Between the trimmed V and J ends, which lost 3 bases and 2 bases, there was a span of 8 bases. The CDR3 DNA reads TGTGCCAGCAGTTTCGAAAGAGCCTACAATGAGCAGTTCTTC. Translation gives CASSFERAYNEQFF.

The J gene is TRBJ2-3, the V gene TRBV7-9, with D possibly matching TRBD2 (6 bases). V lost 4 bases and J 1 base, leaving 12 bases between the germline ends. CDR3 length equals 15 residues. Germline values: CDR1 SEHNR, CDR2 FQNEAQ (reference sequence). CDR3 residues: CASSSRLEGTDTQYF. Here the CDR3 DNA reads TGTGCCAGCAGCTCGCGACTAGAGGGCACAGATACGCAGTATTTT.

This clonotype was seen ten or more times. The chain employs TRBV5-1 and TRBJ2-3; 8 nucleotides match TRBD1. CDR3 size: 15 residues. The germline V gene encodes CDR1 SGHRS and CDR2 YFSETQ. The V segment lost 0 bases and the J segment 2 bases; nucleotides outside the gene matches: 2. CDR3 amino acids: CASSLVGQDTDTQYF. The CDR3 bases are TGCGCCAGCAGCTTGGTGGGACAGGACACAGATACGCAGTATTTT.

V is TRBV7-8 and J is TRBJ2-7; D not resolved. The CDR3 loop spans 12 amino acids. Germline CDR1 SGHVS, CDR2 FQNEAQ. Trimming removed 1 base from V and 2 bases from J, with 3 bases in between. The CDR3 loop is CASSLDAYEQYF. For the CDR3, the DNA is TGTGCCAGCAGCTTAGATGCCTACGAGCAGTACTTC.

This clonotype was detected ten times or more. The chain joins TRBV20-1 to TRBJ1-1; D is unresolved. The ends were cut back, 5 bases at V and 5 bases at J, with 12 bases in the middle. Germline V CDR1 and CDR2: DFQATT, SNEGSKA (reference sequence). The length of the CDR3 is 12 residues. CDR3 DNA sequence: TGCAGTGCTGGAAACCGAGGGACTGAAGCTTTCTTT. This sequence encodes CSAGNRGTEAFF.

This clonotype was seen repeatedly, ten times or more. The J gene is TRBJ2-5, the V gene TRBV10-3; 8 nucleotides align to TRBD2. The CDR3 is made up of 15 amino acids. Germline CDR1 and CDR2: ENHRY and SYGVKD. J gave up 1 base and V 0 bases, and 1 base lay outside the gene matches. DNA for the CDR3: TGTGCCATCAGTGAGTCTAGCGGGATCCAAGAGACCCAGTACTTC. The encoded protein is CAISESSGIQETQYF.